A selection of T cell receptor beta chains follows, all from one sample in a study of OX40 agonist ivuxolimab in advanced cancers. Measured with immunoSEQ multiplex PCR; TCRdb has only the in-frame clones, and not every one. Here the sample spans approximately 16,000 clones, 75% to 85% being singletons. The sequencing used CD4+ or CD8+ T cells sorted from blood, collected in a trial of the OX40 agonist ivuxolimab. These receptors were collected from an adult with an advanced solid tumor such as melanoma, head and neck, liver or kidney cancer. Each CDR3 is given with its conserved first and last residue. D genes are given only for firm matches. For some rows the clone size is stated as once, few or many, or as a class when expanded; others skip it.

TRBJ2-2,TRBV11-3,16,.,.,TGTGCCAGCCCTCCCCCAAGCCCTAGGGAAGACGGGGAGCTGTTTTTT,CASPPPSPREDGELFF
TRBJ2-2,TRBV11-1,16,.,.,TGTGCCAGCAGCTTTCTCAAGCCCATAAACACCGGGGAGCTGTTTTTT,CASSFLKPINTGELFF
TRBJ2-7,TRBV6-5,13,TRBD1,.,TGTGCCAGCAGTTACACTCAGGGGGCCGAGCAGTACTTC,CASSYTQGAEQYF
TRBJ2-2,TRBV4-2,18,.,.,TGTGCCAGCAGCCAAGATGGCCCCACAGTCGCGAACACCGGGGAGCTGTTTTTT,CASSQDGPTVANTGELFF
TRBJ2-3,TRBV5-7,14,.,.,TGTGCCAGCAGCTCTGCGGACTTGACAGATACGCAGTATTTT,CASSSADLTDTQYF
TRBJ2-1,TRBV5-6,12,.,medium-sized,TGTGCCAGCAGCGAGGCAGGGGATGAGCAGTTCTTC,CASSEAGDEQFF
TRBJ1-3,TRBV7-9,17,.,.,TGTGCCAGCAGCCCTCGGACCTCGGACGGACCCGGAAACACCATATATTTT,CASSPRTSDGPGNTIYF
TRBJ1-5,TRBV6-1,18,.,medium-sized,TGTGCCAGCAGTGAAGAGGGAAGGACAGTCCATAGCAATCAGCCCCAGCATTTT,CASSEEGRTVHSNQPQHF
TRBJ2-7,TRBV28,18,TRBD2,.,TGTGCCAGCAGTTCGCTTTCGAATCGCGGGGGGGCAGTCTACGAGCAGTACTTC,CASSSLSNRGGAVYEQYF
TRBJ2-2,TRBV7-3,16,.,.,TGTGCCAGCAGCTTAGGGGCTCCGGGGTACACCGGGGAGCTGTTTTTT,CASSLGAPGYTGELFF
TRBJ1-5,TRBV19,15,.,.,TGTGCCAGTAGTATATGGGTGGGGCCCAATCAGCCCCAGCATTTT,CASSIWVGPNQPQHF
TRBJ2-7,TRBV10-3,15,TRBD2,.,TGTGCCATCAGTGATTCTAGCGGGGGGTCCTACGAGCAGTACTTC,CAISDSSGGSYEQYF
TRBJ2-3,TRBV5-1,15,.,few,TGCGCCAGCAGCCTGGAGGGGGGTTTGACAGATACGCAGTATTTT,CASSLEGGLTDTQYF
TRBJ2-1,TRBV6-1,13,TRBD1,.,TGTGCCAGCAGTCGGGACAGTTTCAATGAGCAGTTCTTC,CASSRDSFNEQFF
TRBJ2-7,TRBV10-3,12,TRBD1,.,TGTGCCACCGGGACAGACCTCTACGAGCAGTACTTC,CATGTDLYEQYF
TRBJ2-1,TRBV27,14,.,.,TGTGCCAGCAGTACGGCAGGGGTCGGCAATGAGCAGTTCTTC,CASSTAGVGNEQFF
TRBJ2-2,TRBV11-2,13,.,.,TGTGCCAGCAGCTTACTGAACACCGGGGAGCTGTTTTTT,CASSLLNTGELFF
TRBJ2-3,TRBV7-6,13,.,.,TGTGCCAGCAGCTGGGAGCTCACAGATACGCAGTATTTT,CASSWELTDTQYF
TRBJ2-1,TRBV4-1,15,.,.,TGCGCCAGCAGCCAAGCGATTAGCAGCTACAATGAGCAGTTCTTC,CASSQAISSYNEQFF
TRBJ1-2,TRBV11-3,15,.,.,TGTGCCAGCAGCTACTCTGGGAGGCATAACTATGGCTACACCTTC,CASSYSGRHNYGYTF
TRBJ2-7,TRBV13,15,TRBD1,.,TGTGCCAGCAGCTCAATACCTTCAGGGGGCCGCGAGCAGTACTTC,CASSSIPSGGREQYF
TRBJ2-1,TRBV5-6,15,.,.,TGTGCCAGCAGCTTGGAGGTTGTGGGACTTAGTGAGCAGTTCTTC,CASSLEVVGLSEQFF
TRBJ2-7,TRBV29-1,14,.,few,TGCAGCGTTGAGGGGGTAAGAGATTCCTACGAGCAGTACTTC,CSVEGVRDSYEQYF
TRBJ2-7,TRBV29-1,12,.,.,TGCAGCGTTGCGGACAGCCCCTACGAGCAGTACTTC,CSVADSPYEQYF
TRBJ2-5,TRBV4-1,13,.,once,TGCGCCAGCAGCCCTTTTCTAGGAGAGACCCAGTACTTC,CASSPFLGETQYF
TRBJ1-2,TRBV15,13,.,.,TGTGCCACCAGCAGAGATACCCCGAATGGCTACACCTTC,CATSRDTPNGYTF
TRBJ2-7,TRBV7-9,13,.,.,TGTGCCAGCAGCTTAACGGGGAACTACGAGCAGTACTTC,CASSLTGNYEQYF
TRBJ2-6,TRBV7-9,14,.,few,TGTGCCAGCACCTTTGGCTCTGGGGCCAACGTCCTGACTTTC,CASTFGSGANVLTF
TRBJ2-1,TRBV7-9,16,.,.,TGTGCCAGCAGCTTAGCGGTTCAGGGTACCTACAATGAGCAGTTCTTC,CASSLAVQGTYNEQFF
TRBJ2-7,TRBV7-6,15,TRBD1,.,TGTGCCAGCAGCCCTTCGGCCAGGGGGCAAGACGAGCAGTACTTC,CASSPSARGQDEQYF
TRBJ2-5,TRBV7-2,16,TRBD2,medium-sized,TGTGCCAGCAGCCGGACTAGCGGGGGCTTCCAAGAGACCCAGTACTTC,CASSRTSGGFQETQYF
TRBJ1-1,TRBV4-3,15,.,.,TGCGCCAGCAGCGAAAACGCTCAGGGACCCACTGAAGCTTTCTTT,CASSENAQGPTEAFF
TRBJ2-3,TRBV9,14,.,.,TGTGCCAGCAGCGTAGCGGGGGACCCAGATACGCAGTATTTT,CASSVAGDPDTQYF
TRBJ1-2,TRBV6-5,16,.,few,TGTGCCAGCAGTTACTCGGCACAGGGTATTAACTATGGCTACACCTTC,CASSYSAQGINYGYTF
TRBJ2-1,TRBV4-3,16,.,once,TGCGCCAGCAGCCAAGAGGGACCCCAACCCTACAATGAGCAGTTCTTC,CASSQEGPQPYNEQFF
TRBJ2-3,TRBV6-9,15,TRBD2,.,TGTGCCAGCAGTTACGGGGGGTCTAGCGGAGATACGCAGTATTTT,CASSYGGSSGDTQYF
TRBJ2-3,TRBV2,14,.,.,TGTGCCAGCAGTGAGGGGCAGAACACAGATACGCAGTATTTT,CASSEGQNTDTQYF
TRBJ1-5,TRBV6-5,14,.,.,TGTGCCAGCAGATCTGGGGGAAGCAATCAGCCCCAGCATTTT,CASRSGGSNQPQHF
TRBJ2-3,TRBV7-8,17,TRBD2,.,TGTGCCAGCAGCTCCTCACTAGCGGGGGACATCACAGATACGCAGTATTTT,CASSSSLAGDITDTQYF
TRBJ2-7,TRBV4-3,15,.,.,TGCGCCAGCAGCCAAGATTGGGCAGACTCCTACGAGCAGTACTTC,CASSQDWADSYEQYF
TRBJ2-2,TRBV5-6,14,.,.,TGTGCCAGCAGCCCTACTAGCTTCACCGGGGAGCTGTTTTTT,CASSPTSFTGELFF
TRBJ2-2,TRBV7-9,16,TRBD2,.,TGTGCCAGCAGCTTATCTAGCGGGGGTGGCACCGGGGAGCTGTTTTTT,CASSLSSGGGTGELFF
TRBJ2-7,TRBV2,17,.,medium-sized,TGTGCCAGCAGTTACGTGAAAACACCGGACCCCTCCTACGAGCAGTACTTC,CASSYVKTPDPSYEQYF
TRBJ1-1,TRBV27,15,TRBD1,.,TGTGCCAGCAGTTTATTGGGGACAGGGAGGACTGAAGCTTTCTTT,CASSLLGTGRTEAFF
TRBJ1-1,TRBV5-1,15,.,.,TGCGCCAGCAGCGTGGGACAACCACTGGACACTGAAGCTTTCTTT,CASSVGQPLDTEAFF
TRBJ2-1,TRBV29-1,13,TRBD1,.,TGCAGTGGAGCCGGGACAGGGGATGGTGAGCAGTTCTTC,CSGAGTGDGEQFF
TRBJ2-1,TRBV11-3,14,TRBD2,.,TGTGCCAGCAGCTTAAAGCGGGGGCACAATGAGCAGTTCTTC,CASSLKRGHNEQFF
TRBJ2-7,TRBV27,13,TRBD1,.,TGTGCCAGCAGTTTTGGACAGGGCGACGAGCAGTACTTC,CASSFGQGDEQYF
TRBJ1-1,TRBV5-1,16,.,.,TGCGCCAGCAGCTTGGTGGGGATGGTGGGGAACACTGAAGCTTTCTTT,CASSLVGMVGNTEAFF
TRBJ2-6,TRBV4-3,20,.,large,TGCGCCAGCAGCCAAGATCGACTCACAGATATATCCTCTGGGGCCAACGTCCTGACTTTC,CASSQDRLTDISSGANVLTF